These 10 T cell receptor beta chains share one sample of origin, sequenced in a study of patients and donors after allogeneic stem cell transplantation. Using its own MiXCR run on the RT-PCR reads, TCRdb lists one record per CDR3 protein. The sample consists of 150,000 to 200,000 distinct CDR3 sequences, around 28% of them appearing once. The sequencing sample was made of blood, either unsorted or a sorted T cell fraction (not recorded which). The receptors originated from a human donor who was either an allogeneic HSCT recipient or a stem cell or donor lymphocyte infusion donor (not recorded which). It is not recorded whose cells these are; they may come from a transplant donor.

This clonotype was observed a few times. This rearrangement joins TRBV4-1 to TRBJ1-1; no definite D call. This CDR3 region has 15 residues. The germline gives CDR1 MGHRA, CDR2 YSYEKL. V was shortened by 4 bases and J by 1 base, with 13 bases between the two germline ends. CDR3 coding DNA: TGCGCCAGCAGCCCTCTACTTCTTAGGAACACTGAAGCTTTCTTT. Amino acid sequence: CASSPLLLRNTEAFF.

This clonotype has only a few counts. The chain employs TRBV2 and TRBJ1-1; tentatively, D is TRBD1 (6 bases). The CDR3 runs to 13 residues. Trimming stripped 6 bases from V and 0 bases from J, with 8 bases between. Germline V lookup: CDR1 SNHLY, CDR2 FYNNEI. The CDR3 DNA reads as TGTGCCAGCAGACAGGGTTTGAACACTGAAGCTTTCTTT. Translating it yields CASRQGLNTEAFF.

V gene TRBV25-1 combines with J gene TRBJ2-4; 7 nucleotides match TRBD2. CDR1 and CDR2 from the germline V gene are MGHDK and SYGVNS. The CDR3 is 17 amino acids. V shed 5 bases, J shed 0 bases, and the junction held 10 bases outside the gene matches. The CDR3, as DNA: TGTGCCAGCAGTCCCCTTGGGGAGGGGCTAGCCAAAAACATTCAGTACTTC. Translated, it gives CASSPLGEGLAKNIQYF.

The V call is TRBV20-1, the J call TRBJ1-4, with 8 positions matching TRBD1. Germline values: CDR1 DFQATT, CDR2 SNEGSKA (reference sequence). This CDR3 contains 12 residues. Trimming took 6 bases from V and 8 from J; bases not matched to a gene: 5. CDR3: CSADRGQEKLFF. CDR3 nucleotides: TGCAGTGCCGACAGGGGACAAGAAAAACTGTTTTTT.

This rearrangement joins TRBV11-2 to TRBJ1-2; D uncertain. The V end lost 5 bases, the J end lost 13 bases, and 20 bases lay between the germline ends. In germline, CDR1 is SGHAT, CDR2 FQNNGV. The CDR3 loop spans 13 amino acids. The CDR3: CASSLVGSLEATF. CDR3 coding DNA: TGTGCCAGCAGCCTTGTAGGGTCTCTTGAAGCCACCTTC.

The gene calls are TRBV3-1 and TRBJ2-2, with D possibly being TRBD1 (5 bases). CDR1 and CDR2 from the germline V gene are LGHDT and YNNKEL (reference sequence). The CDR3 has 18 residues. V was pared by 0 bases and J by 0 bases, with 14 bases between. CDR3 in amino acids: CASSQEIRVWPNTGELFF. The CDR3 DNA reads TGTGCCAGCAGCCAAGAGATCAGGGTTTGGCCGAACACCGGGGAGCTGTTTTTT.

In this sample, this clonotype turned up a few times. CDR3 protein: CASTQRAGVLETQYF. The CDR3 coding sequence is TGTGCCAGCACCCAAAGGGCGGGAGTTCTAGAGACCCAGTACTTC. The chain combines TRBV13 with TRBJ2-5; 7 positions agree with TRBD2. Trimming removed 7 bases from V and 4 bases from J; junction bases left unmatched: 12. Germline-derived CDR1 and CDR2 are PRHDT and FYEKMQ (reference sequence). The CDR3 consists of 15 residues.

This clonotype has at least ten counts. This chain uses TRBV27 with TRBJ1-6; D gene ambiguous. V lost 2 bases to trimming and J lost 11 bases, with 7 bases between them. The germline V gene has CDR1 MNHEY and CDR2 SMNVEV (reference sequence). This CDR3 comprises 12 residues. CDR3 coding DNA: TGTGCCAGCAGTTTAGGTCCCCCACCCCTCCACTTT. Its translation is CASSLGPPPLHF.

This clonotype was recorded a few times. The genes are TRBV5-1 and TRBJ2-5; unclear D gene. This CDR3 is built from 14 residues. Trimming took off 1 base at V and 1 base at J, with 8 bases between the two ends. Germline values: CDR1 SGHRS, CDR2 YFSETQ. The CDR3 DNA reads TGCGCCAGCAGCTTGTTTGCGGTCCAAGAGACCCAGTACTTC. Translation: CASSLFAVQETQYF.

This chain joins TRBV13 and TRBJ2-2; 9 bases are shared with TRBD2. The CDR3 loop spans 16 amino acids. The trim removed 5 bases at V and 0 bases at J, leaving 4 bases unmatched. Germline-derived CDR1 and CDR2 are PRHDT and FYEKMQ (reference sequence). The CDR3 sequence is CASSPGLAANTGELFF. The CDR3 nucleotides are TGTGCCAGCAGCCCGGGACTAGCTGCGAACACCGGGGAGCTGTTTTTT.